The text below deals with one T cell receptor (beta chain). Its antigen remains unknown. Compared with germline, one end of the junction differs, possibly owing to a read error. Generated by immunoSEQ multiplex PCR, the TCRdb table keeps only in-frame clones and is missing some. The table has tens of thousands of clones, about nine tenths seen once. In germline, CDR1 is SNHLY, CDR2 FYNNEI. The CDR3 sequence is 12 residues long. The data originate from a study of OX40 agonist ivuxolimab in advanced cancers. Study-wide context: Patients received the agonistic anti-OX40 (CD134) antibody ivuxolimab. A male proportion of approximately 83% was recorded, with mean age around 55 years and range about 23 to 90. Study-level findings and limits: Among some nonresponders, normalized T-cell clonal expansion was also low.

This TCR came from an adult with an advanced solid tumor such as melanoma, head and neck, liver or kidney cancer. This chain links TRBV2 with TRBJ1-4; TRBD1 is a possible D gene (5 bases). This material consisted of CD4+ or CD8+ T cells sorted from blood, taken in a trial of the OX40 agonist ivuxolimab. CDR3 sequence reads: CASSEGRLGVVF. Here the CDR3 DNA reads TGTGCCAGCAGTGAAGGGAGACTAGGGGTTGTTTTT.